This T cell receptor beta chain was sequenced for a study of cytomegalovirus exposure and HLA in healthy donors. For this clone: Its antigen is as yet unknown.

V shed 8 bases and J shed 8 bases, with 21 bases lying between them. The CDR3 is 14 residues long. Germline CDR1 MNHEY, CDR2 SMNVEV (reference sequence). PCR used 60 Vbeta primers and 13 Jbeta primers. In the authors' workflow: Later, 80 million or so unique TCR beta chains were counted in an analysis, and approximately 10 million of them were shared. TCRdb's table, derived via immunoSEQ multiplex PCR, lists solely in-frame clones and lacks some. V and J calls and clone size come straight from that table; D and trimming were deduced from the DNA. Of approximately 93,000 clones listed, approximately 80% were seen once; the top ten hold more than 2.5%. Study-wide findings and caveats: The listing of 150 to 200 TCR beta chains classed them as cytomegalovirus-associated.

The origin of this receptor is a male donor in good health and CMV-seropositive. V usage is TRBV27 and J usage is TRBJ1-1; D gene ambiguous. Sequencing was done on a sample of PBMCs. CDR3 sequence reads: CASSGPTFPGEAFF. In DNA, the CDR3 is TGTGCCAGCTCTGGGCCGACGTTTCCGGGGGAAGCTTTCTTT.